The 8 T cell receptor beta chains below come from one sample, sequenced in a study of T cell responses to AZD1222 COVID-19 vaccine. Profiling relied on immunoSEQ multiplex PCR, and the TCRdb table lists in-frame clones only, not all of them. The table lists over 150,000 clones, approximately 90% of them singletons. Here the sequenced sample was peripheral blood, taken on day 0 of MenACWY control vaccination. The source of these receptors is an adult in good health.

V is TRBV3-1 (or the pseudogene TRBV3-2) and J is TRBJ2-6; the match to TRBD2 covers 10 bases. The germline gives CDR1 LGHDT, CDR2 YNNKEL (reference sequence). This CDR3 is built from 17 residues. J gave up 2 bases and V 4 bases, and 5 bases lay outside the gene matches. The DNA for the CDR3 is TGTGCCAGCAGCCTAGCGGGAGGTCCCCCTGGGGCCAACGTCCTGACTTTC. This codes for CASSLAGGPPGANVLTF.

The chain uses TRBV9 and TRBJ2-1, with D perhaps matching TRBD2 (5 bases). The CDR3 sequence is 19 residues long. CDR1 SGDLS and CDR2 YYNGEE come from the germline V gene. The germline V and J ends were trimmed by 3 bases and 0 bases, with 22 bases remaining between them. In DNA form, the CDR3 reads TGTGCCAGCAGCGGTCCGGGGTTAGGCCTAGGCATCTCCTACAATGAGCAGTTCTTC. Its translation is CASSGPGLGLGISYNEQFF.

The rearrangement joins TRBV28 to TRBJ1-5, with D possibly matching TRBD1 (6 bases). The CDR3 length is 16 residues. The V end lost 7 bases, the J end lost 0 bases, and 16 bases lay between the germline ends. Germline CDR1 MDHEN, CDR2 SYDVKM. The CDR3 DNA reads as TGTGCCAGCAACTCAGGGGCGCAGTATAGCAATCAGCCCCAGCATTTT. Translated, it gives CASNSGAQYSNQPQHF. Based on the CDR3 plus reference TRBV28 and TRBJ1-5, the full variable domain is DVKVTQSSRYLVKRTGEKVFLECVQDMDHENMFWYRQDPGLGLRLIYFSYDVKMKEKGDIPEGYSVSREKKERFSLILESASTNQTSMYLCASNSGAQYSNQPQHFGDGTRLSIL.

The chain links TRBV18 to TRBJ1-2, with TRBD1 as a possible D gene (5 bases). V dropped 3 bases and J dropped 8 bases, with 13 bases sitting between them. This CDR3 has 13 amino acids. Germline assignment: CDR1 KGHSH and CDR2 LQKENI. CDR3 loop: CASSPQGLGGYTF. CDR3 nucleotide sequence: TGTGCCAGCTCACCTCAGGGCCTCGGAGGCTACACCTTC.

The rearrangement joins TRBV9 to TRBJ1-5; D unresolved. V lost 0 bases to trimming and J lost 4 bases, with 8 bases between them. The CDR3 has 14 amino acids. The germline gives CDR1 SGDLS, CDR2 YYNGEE. The CDR3 sequence is CASSVDSRNQPQHF. As DNA, the CDR3 is TGTGCCAGCAGCGTAGATTCCAGAAATCAGCCCCAGCATTTT.

This chain connects TRBV7-3 to TRBJ2-3; TRBD1 aligns across 7 bases. The CDR3 length is 16 residues. Germline loops: CDR1 SGHTA, CDR2 FQGTGA. Trimming took 5 bases from V and 0 from J; bases not matched to a gene: 8. CDR3 bases: TGTGCCAGCAGCCCGCAGGGACAGACTAGCACAGATACGCAGTATTTT. Encoded protein: CASSPQGQTSTDTQYF.

The rearrangement joins TRBV27 to TRBJ2-6, with D perhaps given as TRBD1 or TRBD2 (6 bases each). Trimming removed 4 bases at V and 4 bases at J, with 11 bases between. The CDR3 has 15 amino acids. CDR1 and CDR2 from the germline V gene are MNHEY and SMNVEV (reference sequence). CDR3 region: CASSYGGQGANVLTF. The CDR3, as DNA: TGTGCCAGCAGTTATGGGGGGCAAGGGGCCAACGTCCTGACTTTC.

This chain uses TRBV29-1 with TRBJ2-1; D perhaps matches TRBD1 (6 bases). V lost 4 bases and J 3 bases, leaving 19 bases between the germline ends. Per the germline V gene, CDR1 is SQVTM and CDR2 is ANQGSEA. This CDR3 spans 16 amino acids. CDR3 nucleotide sequence: TGCAGCGTTGTTTCCAGGGGCGACCTGGTCTACAATGAGCAGTTCTTC. Translation gives CSVVSRGDLVYNEQFF.